The clone carrying this T cell receptor (beta chain) has at least ten counts. Time point given: pre-sensitization, week 0. This sample's treatment: therapeutic diphenylcyclopropenone sensitization with weekly scalp DPC. The source of the sample is a study of human T cells and chemical hapten exposure. MiXCR, run by TCRdb on the RACE reads, gives a single entry per CDR3 protein. The profile covers 300,000 to 450,000 distinct CDR3 sequences, with more than 4.5% appearing a single time and just over 2.5% taken by the ten largest. The germline gives CDR1 PRHDT, CDR2 FYEKMQ (reference sequence). The CDR3 has 15 residues. The trim removed 2 bases at V and 5 bases at J, leaving 8 bases unmatched.

Sequencing was performed on whole blood, taken in connection with sensitization to the hapten diphenylcyclopropenone (DPC). The origin of this receptor is a woman aged 45-65 years with alopecia areata. Some clones in this sample may be carry-over from other donors' samples. This chain links TRBV13 with TRBJ2-7, with 8 bases matching TRBD1. The CDR3 DNA is TGTGCCAGCAGCTTAACTGGGACAGGTATCAACGAGCAGTACTTC. As protein: CASSLTGTGINEQYF.